Below, 9 T cell receptor beta chains from the same sample are listed, as sequenced in a study of OX40 agonist ivuxolimab in advanced cancers. Sequencing used immunoSEQ multiplex PCR; TCRdb keeps in-frame clones, though not all of them. The sample consists of about 94,000 clones, roughly 90% of them appearing once. Sequencing used CD4+ or CD8+ T cells sorted from blood, obtained in a trial of the OX40 agonist ivuxolimab. These receptors were collected from an adult with an advanced solid tumor such as melanoma, head and neck, liver or kidney cancer.

The table lists this clone with a count of one. The V call is TRBV4-3, the J call TRBJ2-2, with no clear D. Trimming shortened V by 0 bases and J by 7 bases, and 15 bases separated the two germline ends. The CDR3 length is 16 residues. The germline V gene has CDR1 LGHNA and CDR2 YSLEER. The CDR3 loop reads CASSQEGLTDLGELFF. The CDR3 bases are TGCGCCAGCAGCCAAGAGGGTCTCACAGACCTCGGGGAGCTGTTTTTT.

The chain's CDR3 is CASSEENEAFF. In nucleotides, the CDR3 is TGTGCCAGCAGTGAAGAGAATGAAGCTTTCTTT. This rearrangement joins TRBV2 to TRBJ1-1; no clear D gene. The CDR3 spans 11 residues. Germline values: CDR1 SNHLY, CDR2 FYNNEI. V was clipped by 1 base and J by 7 bases, with 4 bases between them.

The chain employs TRBV6-1 and TRBJ2-1; D perhaps matches TRBD2 (6 bases). Germline CDR1 reads MNHNS; CDR2 reads SASEGT. The length of the CDR3 is 14 residues. Trimming removed 3 bases from V and 6 bases from J, with 12 bases in between. The CDR3 region is CASSDLEGSNEQFF. The CDR3 DNA sequence: TGTGCCAGCAGTGACTTGGAGGGGTCCAATGAGCAGTTCTTC.

This clone was detected only once. The V and J genes are TRBV27 and TRBJ1-5; possibly TRBD1 for D (5 bases). CDR3 length: 15 amino acids. The V gene's germline CDR1 is MNHEY and CDR2 SMNVEV (reference sequence). V dropped 0 bases and J dropped 5 bases, with 11 bases sitting between them. This CDR3 is CASSLSGDGYQPQHF. The CDR3 coding sequence is TGTGCCAGCAGTTTATCAGGGGACGGCTATCAGCCCCAGCATTTT.

The chain employs TRBV11-2 and TRBJ2-2; 11 nucleotides match TRBD2. The V segment lost 5 bases and the J segment 4 bases; nucleotides outside the gene matches: 15. The V gene's germline CDR1 is SGHAT and CDR2 FQNNGV. The CDR3 has 19 amino acids. The CDR3, as DNA: TGTGCCAGCAGCCCAGGCCCCTTACTAGCGGGAGAGGTCACCGGGGAGCTGTTTTTT. This gives the protein CASSPGPLLAGEVTGELFF.

Comments on this clone: At one end the junction does not follow the germline gene, possibly because of a read error. V and J are TRBV27 and TRBJ1-1; D is ambiguous. The V gene's germline CDR1 is MNHEY and CDR2 SMNVEV (reference sequence). This CDR3 has 14 residues. CDR3 sequence (DNA): TGTGCCAGCAGTTTATCGGCGCTGAAGACTGAAGCTTTCTTT. It specifies CASSLSALKTEAFF.

The chain employs TRBV5-5 and TRBJ1-2, with 7 bases matching TRBD1. The CDR3 spans 15 residues. V trimming: 0 bases; J trimming: 7 bases; junction bases outside the gene matches: 9. In germline, CDR1 is SGHKS, CDR2 YYEKEE (reference sequence). CDR3 coding DNA: TGTGCCAGCAGCTTGGGCAGGGGGTTGCTCAGTGGCTACACCTTC. Its translation: CASSLGRGLLSGYTF.

The chain joins TRBV6-5 to TRBJ1-1, with D possibly TRBD1 on 5 matching bases. Germline V lookup: CDR1 MNHEY, CDR2 SVGAGI. The length of the CDR3 is 13 residues. V was cut by 2 bases and J by 1 base, with 5 bases left in between. The CDR3 coding sequence is TGTGCCAGCAGTTACGGGGGGAACACTGAAGCTTTCTTT. Protein: CASSYGGNTEAFF.

This chain joins TRBV28 and TRBJ1-5; the match to TRBD1 covers 7 bases. Trimming removed 6 bases from V and 1 base from J; junction bases left unmatched: 6. The CDR3 loop spans 15 amino acids. Germline V lookup: CDR1 MDHEN, CDR2 SYDVKM. The CDR3 reads CASRAGGGSNQPQHF. For the CDR3, the DNA is TGTGCCAGCAGGGCAGGGGGTGGGAGCAATCAGCCCCAGCATTTT.